This T cell receptor beta chain was recorded in a study of PD-1 blockade in classical Hodgkin lymphoma. As to this clone: The target antigen is unknown.

Specified time point: cycle 4 day 1 (C4D1), after less than seven weeks of nivolumab. Relapses following autologous stem cell transplantation were seen in all patients, with brentuximab vedotin exposure varying. Study-wide results and limits: CD8+ TCR diversity did not rise significantly by C4D1, unlike CD4+. Exclusion was the outcome for patients who began nivolumab under 1 year after ASCT. In newly diagnosed patients, baseline TCR diversity was reportedly below that of healthy donors.

Some clones are missing from TCRdb's copy, which holds only in-frame ones; the method was immunoSEQ multiplex PCR. The data contain over 50,000 clones, 70% to 90% of them singletons. Trimming cost V 5 bases and J 2 bases; bases outside gene matches: 6. Germline lookup yields CDR1 SGHVS and CDR2 FNYEAQ. The CDR3 is made up of 16 amino acids. The chain couples TRBV7-6 to TRBJ2-6; 7 nucleotides match TRBD1. This receptor was obtained from a human donor with classical Hodgkin lymphoma. The starting material was peripheral blood mononuclear cells (PBMCs), obtained before the fourth cycle of nivolumab. The CDR3 DNA reads as TGTGCCAGCAGCCGACAGGGTCCCACTGGGGCCAACGTCCTGACTTTC. This gives the protein CASSRQGPTGANVLTF.